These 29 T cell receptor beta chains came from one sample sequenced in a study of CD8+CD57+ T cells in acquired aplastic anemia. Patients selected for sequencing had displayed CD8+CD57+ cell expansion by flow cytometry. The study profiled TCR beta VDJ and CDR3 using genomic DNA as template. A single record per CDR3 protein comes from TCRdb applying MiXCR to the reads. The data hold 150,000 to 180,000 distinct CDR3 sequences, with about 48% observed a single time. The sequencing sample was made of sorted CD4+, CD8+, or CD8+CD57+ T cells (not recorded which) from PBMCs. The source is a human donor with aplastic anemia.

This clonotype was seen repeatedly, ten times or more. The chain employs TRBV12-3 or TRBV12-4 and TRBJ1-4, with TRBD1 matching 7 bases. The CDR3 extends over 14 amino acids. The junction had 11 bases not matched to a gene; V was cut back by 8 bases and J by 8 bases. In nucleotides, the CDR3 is TGTGCCAGCGGCGAACAGGGGAGGTTGGAAAAACTGTTTTTT. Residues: CASGEQGRLEKLFF.

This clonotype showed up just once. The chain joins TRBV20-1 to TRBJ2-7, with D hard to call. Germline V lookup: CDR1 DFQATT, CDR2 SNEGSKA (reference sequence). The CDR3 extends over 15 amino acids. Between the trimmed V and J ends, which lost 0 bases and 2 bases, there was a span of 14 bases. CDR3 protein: CSARDVRSLPYEQYF. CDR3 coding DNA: TGCAGTGCTAGAGATGTCAGGAGCCTACCCTACGAGCAGTACTTC.

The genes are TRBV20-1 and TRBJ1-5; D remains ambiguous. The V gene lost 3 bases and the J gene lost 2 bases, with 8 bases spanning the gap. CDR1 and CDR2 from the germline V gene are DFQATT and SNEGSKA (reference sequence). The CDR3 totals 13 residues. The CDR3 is CSASSGGNQPQHF. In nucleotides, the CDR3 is TGCAGTGCTAGTTCTGGGGGCAATCAGCCCCAGCATTTT.

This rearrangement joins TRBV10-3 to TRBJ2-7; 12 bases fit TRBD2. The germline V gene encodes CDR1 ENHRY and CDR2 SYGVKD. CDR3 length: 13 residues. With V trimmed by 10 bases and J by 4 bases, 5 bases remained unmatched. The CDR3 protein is CATATSGSYEQYF. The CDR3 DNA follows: TGTGCCACCGCGACTAGCGGGAGTTACGAGCAGTACTTC.

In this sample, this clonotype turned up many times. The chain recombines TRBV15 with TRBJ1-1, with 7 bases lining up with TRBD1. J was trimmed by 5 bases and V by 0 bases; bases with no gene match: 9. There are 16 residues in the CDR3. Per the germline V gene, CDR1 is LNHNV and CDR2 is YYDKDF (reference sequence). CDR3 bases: TGTGCCACCAGCAGAGACGGGACAGAGGTAGGGACTGAAGCTTTCTTT. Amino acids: CATSRDGTEVGTEAFF. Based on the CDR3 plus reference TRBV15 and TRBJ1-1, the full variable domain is DAMVIQNPRYQVTQFGKPVTLSCSQTLNHNVMYWYQQKSSQAPKLLFHYYDKDFNNEADTPDNFQSRRPNTSFCFLDIRSPGLGDTAMYLCATSRDGTEVGTEAFFGQGTRLTVV.

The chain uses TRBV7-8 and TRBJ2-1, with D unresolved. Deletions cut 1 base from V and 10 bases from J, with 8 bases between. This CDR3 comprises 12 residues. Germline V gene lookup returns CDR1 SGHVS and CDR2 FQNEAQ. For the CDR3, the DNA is TGTGCCAGCAGCTTAGTGGGCTTCGAGCAGTTCTTC. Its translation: CASSLVGFEQFF.

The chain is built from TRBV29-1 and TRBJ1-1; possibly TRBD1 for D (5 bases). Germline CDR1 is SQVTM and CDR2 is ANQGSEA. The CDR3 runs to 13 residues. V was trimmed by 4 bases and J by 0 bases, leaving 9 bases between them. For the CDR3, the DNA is TGCAGCGTTGCGGGACGGTTGAACACTGAAGCTTTCTTT. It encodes CSVAGRLNTEAFF.

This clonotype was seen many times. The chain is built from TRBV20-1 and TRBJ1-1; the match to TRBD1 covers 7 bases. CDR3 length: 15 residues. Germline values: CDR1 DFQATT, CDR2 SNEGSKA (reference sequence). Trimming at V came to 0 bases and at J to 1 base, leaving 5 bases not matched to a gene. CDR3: CSARDPDRENTEAFF. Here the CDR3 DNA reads TGCAGTGCTAGAGATCCCGACAGGGAGAACACTGAAGCTTTCTTT.

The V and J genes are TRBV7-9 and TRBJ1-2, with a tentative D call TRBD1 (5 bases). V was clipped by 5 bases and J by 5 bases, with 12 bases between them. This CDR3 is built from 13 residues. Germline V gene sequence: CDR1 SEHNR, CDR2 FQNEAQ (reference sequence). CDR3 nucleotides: TGTGCCAGCAGCCCCGGGACGGATTATGGCTACACCTTC. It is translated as CASSPGTDYGYTF.

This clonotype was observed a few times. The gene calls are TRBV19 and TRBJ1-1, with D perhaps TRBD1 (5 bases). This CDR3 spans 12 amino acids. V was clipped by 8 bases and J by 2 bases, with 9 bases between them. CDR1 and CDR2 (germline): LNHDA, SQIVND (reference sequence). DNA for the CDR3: TGTGCCAGTGCAACAGGTAACACTGAAGCTTTCTTT. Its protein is CASATGNTEAFF.

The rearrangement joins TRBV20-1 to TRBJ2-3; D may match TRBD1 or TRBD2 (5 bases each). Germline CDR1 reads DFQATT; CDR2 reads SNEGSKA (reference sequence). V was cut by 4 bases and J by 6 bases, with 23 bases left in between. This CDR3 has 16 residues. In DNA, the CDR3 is TGCAGTGCTATCCCACTAGGAACCCAGGGCCACGATACGCAGTATTTT. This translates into CSAIPLGTQGHDTQYF.

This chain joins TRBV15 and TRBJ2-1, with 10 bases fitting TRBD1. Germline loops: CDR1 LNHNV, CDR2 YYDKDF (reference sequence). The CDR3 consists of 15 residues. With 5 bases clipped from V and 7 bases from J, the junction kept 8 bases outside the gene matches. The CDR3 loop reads CATSLGTGEWNEQFF. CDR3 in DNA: TGTGCCACCAGCCTCGGGACAGGGGAGTGGAATGAGCAGTTCTTC.

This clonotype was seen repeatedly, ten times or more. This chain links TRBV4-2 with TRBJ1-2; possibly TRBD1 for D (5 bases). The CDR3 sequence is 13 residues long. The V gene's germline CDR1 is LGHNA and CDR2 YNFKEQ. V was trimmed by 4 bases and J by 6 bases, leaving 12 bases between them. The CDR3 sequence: CASSPALRDGYTF. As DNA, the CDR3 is TGTGCCAGCAGCCCCGCTCTCAGGGATGGCTACACCTTC.

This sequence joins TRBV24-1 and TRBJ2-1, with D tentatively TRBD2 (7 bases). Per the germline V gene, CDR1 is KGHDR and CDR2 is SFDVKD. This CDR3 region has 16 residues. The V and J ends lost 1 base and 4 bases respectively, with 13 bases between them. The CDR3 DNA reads TGTGCCACCAGTGATTTCTCTAGCGGACAGTACAATGAGCAGTTCTTC. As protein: CATSDFSSGQYNEQFF.

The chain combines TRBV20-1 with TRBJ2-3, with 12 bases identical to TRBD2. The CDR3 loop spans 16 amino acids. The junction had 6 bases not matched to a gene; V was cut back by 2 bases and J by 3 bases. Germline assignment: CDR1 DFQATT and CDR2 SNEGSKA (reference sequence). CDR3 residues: CSARKNGLAGTDTQYF. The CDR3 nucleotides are TGCAGTGCTAGAAAAAACGGACTAGCGGGGACAGATACGCAGTATTTT.

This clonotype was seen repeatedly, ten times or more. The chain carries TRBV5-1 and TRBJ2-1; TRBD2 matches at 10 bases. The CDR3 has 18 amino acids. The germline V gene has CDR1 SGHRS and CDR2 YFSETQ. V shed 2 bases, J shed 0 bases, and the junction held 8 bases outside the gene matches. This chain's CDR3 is CASSFTAGGTPSYNEQFF. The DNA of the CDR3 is TGCGCCAGCAGCTTTACAGCGGGGGGGACCCCCTCCTACAATGAGCAGTTCTTC.

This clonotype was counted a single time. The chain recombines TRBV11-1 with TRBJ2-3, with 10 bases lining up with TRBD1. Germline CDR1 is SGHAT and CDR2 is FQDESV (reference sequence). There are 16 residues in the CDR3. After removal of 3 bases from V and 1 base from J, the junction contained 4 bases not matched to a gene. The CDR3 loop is CASSFTGTGGTDTQYF. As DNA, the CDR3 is TGTGCCAGCAGCTTTACCGGGACAGGGGGCACAGATACGCAGTATTTT.

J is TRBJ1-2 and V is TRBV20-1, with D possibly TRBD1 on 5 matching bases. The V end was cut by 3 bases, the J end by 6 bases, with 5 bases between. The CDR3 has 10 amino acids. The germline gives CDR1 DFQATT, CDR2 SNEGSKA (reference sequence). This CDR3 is CSASRDGYTF. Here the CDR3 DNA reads TGCAGTGCTAGCAGGGATGGCTACACCTTC.

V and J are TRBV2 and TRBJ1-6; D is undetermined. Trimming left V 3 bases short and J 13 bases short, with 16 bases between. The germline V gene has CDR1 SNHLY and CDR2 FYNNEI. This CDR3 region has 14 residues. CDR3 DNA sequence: TGTGCCAGCAGTGAGTCAGCCCCGGTGGGGCCCCTCCACTTT. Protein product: CASSESAPVGPLHF.

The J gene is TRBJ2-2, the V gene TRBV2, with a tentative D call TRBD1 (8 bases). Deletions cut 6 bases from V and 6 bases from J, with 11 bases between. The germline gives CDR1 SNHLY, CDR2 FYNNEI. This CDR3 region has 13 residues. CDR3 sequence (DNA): TGTGCCAGCAGAACAGGGGGGGCCGGGGAGCTGTTTTTT. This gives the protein CASRTGGAGELFF.

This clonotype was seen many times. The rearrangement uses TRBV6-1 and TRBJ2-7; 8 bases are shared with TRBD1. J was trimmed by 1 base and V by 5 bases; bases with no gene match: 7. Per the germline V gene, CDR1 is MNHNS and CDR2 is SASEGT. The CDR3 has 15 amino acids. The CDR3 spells CASSPFGQGSYEQYF. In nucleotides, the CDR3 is TGTGCCAGCAGTCCATTCGGACAGGGTTCCTACGAGCAGTACTTC.

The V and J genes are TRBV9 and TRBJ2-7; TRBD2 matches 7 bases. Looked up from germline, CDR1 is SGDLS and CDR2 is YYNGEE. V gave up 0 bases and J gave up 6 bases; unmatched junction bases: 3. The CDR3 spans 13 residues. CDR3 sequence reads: CASSVDAGAEQYF. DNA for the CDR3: TGTGCCAGCAGCGTAGATGCGGGAGCCGAGCAGTACTTC.

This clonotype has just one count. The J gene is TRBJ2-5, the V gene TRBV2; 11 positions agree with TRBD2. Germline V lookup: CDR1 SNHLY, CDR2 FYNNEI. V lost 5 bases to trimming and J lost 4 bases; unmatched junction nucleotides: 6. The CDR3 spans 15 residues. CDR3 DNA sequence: TGTGCCAGCAGTCGGACTAGCGGGTGGCGAGAGACCCAGTACTTC. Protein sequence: CASSRTSGWRETQYF. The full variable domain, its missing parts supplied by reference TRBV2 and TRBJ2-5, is EPEVTQTPSHQVTQMGQEVILRCVPISNHLYFYWYRQILGQKVEFLVSFYNNEISEKSEIFDDQFSVERPDGSNFTLKIRSTKLEDSAMYFCASSRTSGWRETQYFGPGTRLLVL.

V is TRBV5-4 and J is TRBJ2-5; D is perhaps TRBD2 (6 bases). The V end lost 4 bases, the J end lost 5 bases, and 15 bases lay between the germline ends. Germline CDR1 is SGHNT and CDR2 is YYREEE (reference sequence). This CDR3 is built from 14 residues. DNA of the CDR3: TGTGCCAGCAGCGCGGACCAGCGGGCGGAGACCCAGTACTTC. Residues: CASSADQRAETQYF.

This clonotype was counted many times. CDR3 sequence reads: CSARTSGGLNNEQFF. In DNA, the CDR3 is TGCAGTGCTAGGACTAGCGGGGGGCTGAACAATGAGCAGTTCTTC. This sequence joins TRBV20-1 and TRBJ2-1, with TRBD2 matching 13 bases. The junction had 4 bases not matched to a gene; V was cut back by 3 bases and J by 5 bases. This CDR3 is built from 15 residues. The germline V gene encodes CDR1 DFQATT and CDR2 SNEGSKA (reference sequence).

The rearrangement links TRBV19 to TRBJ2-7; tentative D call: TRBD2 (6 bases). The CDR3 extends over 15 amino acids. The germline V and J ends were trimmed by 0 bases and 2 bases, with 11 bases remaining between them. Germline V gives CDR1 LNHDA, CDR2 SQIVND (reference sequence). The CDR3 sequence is CASSIDHGGAYEQYF. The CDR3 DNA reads TGTGCCAGTAGTATAGATCACGGGGGAGCCTACGAGCAGTACTTC.

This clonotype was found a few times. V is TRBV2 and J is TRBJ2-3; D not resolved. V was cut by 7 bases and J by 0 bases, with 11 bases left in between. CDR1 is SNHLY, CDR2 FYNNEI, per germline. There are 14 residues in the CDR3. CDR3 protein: CASKARPSTDTQYF. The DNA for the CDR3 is TGTGCCAGCAAGGCGCGACCTAGCACAGATACGCAGTATTTT.

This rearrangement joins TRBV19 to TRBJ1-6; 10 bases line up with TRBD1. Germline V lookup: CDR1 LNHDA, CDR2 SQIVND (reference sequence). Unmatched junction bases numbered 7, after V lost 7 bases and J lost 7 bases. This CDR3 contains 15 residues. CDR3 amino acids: CASTYRTGGNSPLHF. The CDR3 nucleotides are TGTGCCAGTACATACCGGACAGGGGGGAATTCACCCCTCCACTTT.

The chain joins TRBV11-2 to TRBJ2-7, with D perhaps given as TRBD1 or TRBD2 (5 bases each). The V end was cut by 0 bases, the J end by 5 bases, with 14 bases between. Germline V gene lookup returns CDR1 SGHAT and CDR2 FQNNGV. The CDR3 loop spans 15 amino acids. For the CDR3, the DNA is TGTGCCAGCAGCTTAGAAGTGCAAGGGGACCACGAGCAGTACTTC. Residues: CASSLEVQGDHEQYF.